What follows are 19 T cell receptor beta chains derived from one specimen sequenced in a study of monozygotic twins with inflammatory bowel disease. From its re-call of the 5' RACE reads, TCRdb lists each CDR3 protein once, without DNA. In all, the sample yields more than 95,000 distinct CDR3 sequences. Sequences were obtained from blood. Every receptor here comes from a human donor with ulcerative colitis or Crohn's disease, or a healthy co-twin of an affected twin (not recorded which).

This rearrangement joins TRBV10-3 to TRBJ2-1; TCRdb selects TRBD1, and the lack of DNA leaves this call unchecked. The germline V gene encodes CDR1 ENHRY and CDR2 SYGVKD. CDR3 length equals 13 residues. CDR3 residues: CALRDRDNNEQFF.

The chain uses TRBV15 and TRBJ1-1. In germline, CDR1 is LNHNV, CDR2 YYDKDF (reference sequence). The CDR3 contains 13 residues. This CDR3 reads CATSTPSAQLPFF.

This chain uses TRBV30 with TRBJ1-1. The CDR3 extends over 11 amino acids. Germline V gives CDR1 GTSNPN, CDR2 SVGIG (reference sequence). CDR3 sequence: CAWSVTTEAFF.

V is TRBV18 and J is TRBJ2-7. Looked up from germline, CDR1 is KGHSH and CDR2 is LQKENI. The CDR3 has 13 residues. The CDR3: CASSPPTSYEQYF.

The genes are TRBV5-5 and TRBJ2-7; TCRdb lists TRBD1, though no DNA is available to test this call. CDR1 and CDR2 (germline): SGHKS, YYEKEE (reference sequence). The CDR3 runs 16 residues. CDR3 residues: CASSNDRGRSAYEQYF.

The CDR3 sequence: CASSVQGNAVELFF. This rearrangement joins TRBV25-1 to TRBJ2-2; TCRdb indicates TRBD1, and absent DNA this call remains unverified. The V gene's germline CDR1 is MGHDK and CDR2 SYGVNS. The CDR3 loop spans 14 amino acids.

J is TRBJ1-1 and V is TRBV6-5. The CDR3 runs 14 residues. Germline V gene data show CDR1 as MNHEY and CDR2 as SVGAGI. The CDR3 spells CASSYSWVGTEAFF.

The genes are TRBV30 and TRBJ2-1; TCRdb's D call of TRBD1 is untestable without DNA. The CDR3 length is 14 residues. The germline V gene encodes CDR1 GTSNPN and CDR2 SVGIG (reference sequence). CDR3 amino acids: CAWTPRGALREQFF.

This sequence joins TRBV30 and TRBJ2-5; no DNA is available, so the TRBD2 call from TCRdb remains unchecked. In germline, CDR1 is GTSNPN, CDR2 SVGIG (reference sequence). This CDR3 is built from 15 residues. CDR3: CAWKGGGALRETQYF.

The chain carries TRBV7-2 and TRBJ1-2. Germline CDR1 SGHTA, CDR2 FQGNSA. This CDR3 region has 12 residues. This chain's CDR3 is CASSSQREGYTF.

The CDR3 region is CASSSRLSYNEQFF. The chain recombines TRBV28 with TRBJ2-1. The CDR3 is 14 amino acids. From germline, CDR1 is MDHEN and CDR2 SYDVKM.

J is TRBJ2-2 and V is TRBV4-3. This CDR3 comprises 14 residues. Germline V gene sequence: CDR1 LGHNA, CDR2 YSLEER. CDR3: CASSQVIGPGELFF.

V is TRBV20-1 and J is TRBJ2-2; TCRdb proposes TRBD2, but this gene call is untestable without DNA. Germline V gene data show CDR1 as DFQATT and CDR2 as SNEGSKA (reference sequence). The CDR3 runs 16 residues. The CDR3 sequence: CSARALAGGNTGELFF.

This chain joins TRBV6-2 or TRBV6-3 and TRBJ1-6. The CDR3 has 13 residues. Germline loops: CDR1 MNHEY, CDR2 SVGEGT. The CDR3 reads CASQRPWGSPLHF.

The chain carries TRBV5-5 and TRBJ2-1; checking the TCRdb D call of TRBD2 is not possible without DNA. Germline V lookup: CDR1 SGHKS, CDR2 YYEKEE (reference sequence). The length of the CDR3 is 15 residues. CDR3 sequence: CASSLFSGSRNEQFF. Filled out from reference TRBV5-5 and TRBJ2-1, the complete variable domain reads DAGVTQSPTHLIKTRGQQVTLRCSPISGHKSVSWYQQVLGQGPQFIFQYYEKEERGRGNFPDRFSARQFPNYSSELNVNALLLGDSALYLCASSLFSGSRNEQFFGPGTRLTVL.

The CDR3 reads CASSDGGGSYNEQFF. This chain joins TRBV19 and TRBJ2-1; lacking DNA, the TRBD1 call made by TCRdb goes unchecked. This CDR3 has 15 residues. CDR1 is LNHDA and CDR2 is SQIVND in the germline V gene (reference sequence).

The chain is built from TRBV5-6 and TRBJ1-1. Germline CDR1 is SGHDT and CDR2 is YYEEEE. This CDR3 has 12 amino acids. The CDR3 sequence is CASSWVDTEAFF.

This chain joins TRBV12-3 or TRBV12-4 and TRBJ2-6; TCRdb outputs TRBD1, but without DNA this stays unchecked. The CDR3 runs to 16 residues. The CDR3 is CASTGQGWVGANVLTF.

The chain couples TRBV7-2 to TRBJ1-1; the D gene TCRdb calls, TRBD1, cannot be checked with no DNA. This CDR3 has 13 residues. Germline lookup yields CDR1 SGHTA and CDR2 FQGNSA. The CDR3 sequence is CASSIGGGTEAFF.